A selection of T cell receptor beta chains follows, all from one sample in a study of OX40 agonist ivuxolimab in advanced cancers. Only in-frame clones appear in the TCRdb table, and some are missing; sequencing was by immunoSEQ multiplex PCR. Counted here are some 21,000 clones, more than 75% occurring once; the ten biggest clones make up 23%. Sequenced here: CD4+ or CD8+ T cells sorted from blood, sampled in a trial of the OX40 agonist ivuxolimab. The origin of the receptors is an adult with an advanced solid tumor such as melanoma, head and neck, liver or kidney cancer. Each CDR3 is given with its conserved first and last residue. Fields, in order: D gene, V gene, J gene, clone size, CDR3 DNA, CDR3 protein. D genes are given only for firm matches. Size tells how often a clone was seen (once, few, many) or the class of an expanded clone, and some rows leave it out.

d_gene: TRBD1
v_gene: TRBV6-6
j_gene: TRBJ2-7
abundance: -
CDR3nt: TGTGCCAGCATCCCCCGTACTTCGGACAGGCCCTACGAGCAGTACTTC
CDR3aa: CASIPRTSDRPYEQYF

d_gene: -
v_gene: TRBV7-2
j_gene: TRBJ1-1
abundance: -
CDR3nt: TGTGCCAGCAGCTTAGAAGGGGTGAGGTCTGGGATGAACACTGAAGCTTTCTTT
CDR3aa: CASSLEGVRSGMNTEAFF

d_gene: -
v_gene: TRBV4-1
j_gene: TRBJ1-1
abundance: -
CDR3nt: TGCGCCAGCAGCCGAGACGGGAGGGGAACTGAAGCTTTCTTT
CDR3aa: CASSRDGRGTEAFF

d_gene: -
v_gene: TRBV27
j_gene: TRBJ1-1
abundance: once
CDR3nt: TGTGCCAGCAGTTTAGAGGGCGGTGAAGCTTTCTTT
CDR3aa: CASSLEGGEAFF

d_gene: -
v_gene: TRBV21-1
j_gene: TRBJ2-7
abundance: -
CDR3nt: TGTGCCAGCAGCAATGGGGGACACCCCGAGGACTTC
CDR3aa: CASSNGGHPEDF

d_gene: TRBD1
v_gene: TRBV19
j_gene: TRBJ1-2
abundance: -
CDR3nt: TGTGCCAGTAGCCCCGGGACAGGGGTGGCGTCCTATGGCTACACCTTC
CDR3aa: CASSPGTGVASYGYTF

d_gene: -
v_gene: TRBV6-1
j_gene: TRBJ1-3
abundance: -
CDR3nt: TGTGCCAGCAGTGAAGCGGGTTTGGCGATCTCTGGAAACACCATATATTTT
CDR3aa: CASSEAGLAISGNTIYF

d_gene: -
v_gene: TRBV7-9
j_gene: TRBJ2-7
abundance: -
CDR3nt: TGTGCCAGCAGCCAGATGGTAGCCTACGAGCAGTACTTC
CDR3aa: CASSQMVAYEQYF

d_gene: -
v_gene: TRBV15
j_gene: TRBJ1-2
abundance: -
CDR3nt: TGTGCCACCAGCAGAGATTACGAGAGATCGGGCTACACCTTC
CDR3aa: CATSRDYERSGYTF

d_gene: TRBD1
v_gene: TRBV11-2
j_gene: TRBJ2-1
abundance: -
CDR3nt: TGTGCCAGCAGCTTAGGGCCCGGGACAGGGGTTAATGAGCAGTTCTTC
CDR3aa: CASSLGPGTGVNEQFF

d_gene: -
v_gene: TRBV11-2
j_gene: TRBJ1-2
abundance: -
CDR3nt: TGTGCCAGCAGCTTTGGGACTAACTATGGCTACACCTTC
CDR3aa: CASSFGTNYGYTF

d_gene: -
v_gene: TRBV2
j_gene: TRBJ1-3
abundance: -
CDR3nt: TGTGCCAGCAAATCTGGGGGAGGGGCTGGAAACACCATATATTTT
CDR3aa: CASKSGGGAGNTIYF

d_gene: -
v_gene: TRBV2
j_gene: TRBJ2-7
abundance: -
CDR3nt: TGTGCCAGCAGTGAGCCTGCCTACGAGCAGTACTTC
CDR3aa: CASSEPAYEQYF

d_gene: TRBD1
v_gene: TRBV11-2
j_gene: TRBJ2-5
abundance: -
CDR3nt: TGTGCCAGCAGCTTATGGACAGGGATTGTGGAGACCCAGTACTTC
CDR3aa: CASSLWTGIVETQYF

d_gene: TRBD1
v_gene: TRBV6-5
j_gene: TRBJ1-2
abundance: -
CDR3nt: TGTGCCAGCAGCGCGGGACAGGGGGGTGGCTACACCTTC
CDR3aa: CASSAGQGGGYTF

d_gene: -
v_gene: TRBV6-5
j_gene: TRBJ2-2
abundance: -
CDR3nt: TGTGCCAGCAGTTACTCCGACACCCTCGGGGAGCTGTTTTTT
CDR3aa: CASSYSDTLGELFF

d_gene: TRBD1
v_gene: TRBV7-9
j_gene: TRBJ2-7
abundance: -
CDR3nt: TGTGCCAGCAGCTTGGGACAGGGGTTTTACTACGAGCAGTACTTC
CDR3aa: CASSLGQGFYYEQYF

d_gene: -
v_gene: TRBV27
j_gene: TRBJ2-7
abundance: -
CDR3nt: TGTGCCAGCAGTTTATCGCCAGGGGTCTCCTACGAGCAGTACTTC
CDR3aa: CASSLSPGVSYEQYF

d_gene: -
v_gene: TRBV15
j_gene: TRBJ1-5
abundance: -
CDR3nt: TGTGCCACCAGCAGTGGGGCTGCGGGGGACAGCAATCAGCCCCAGCATTTT
CDR3aa: CATSSGAAGDSNQPQHF

d_gene: TRBD1
v_gene: TRBV6-6
j_gene: TRBJ1-1
abundance: -
CDR3nt: TGTGCCAGCAGGACTCGACAGGGGCAGAATATAGCTGAAGCTTTCTTT
CDR3aa: CASRTRQGQNIAEAFF

d_gene: -
v_gene: TRBV7-9
j_gene: TRBJ2-2
abundance: -
CDR3nt: TGTGCCAGCAGCTTCGCATCGGTCCGGGAATTGACCGGGGAGCTGTTTTTT
CDR3aa: CASSFASVRELTGELFF

d_gene: -
v_gene: TRBV5-6
j_gene: TRBJ1-5
abundance: -
CDR3nt: TGTGCCAGCAAGACTGGGACCGAATGGAATCAGCCCCAGCATTTT
CDR3aa: CASKTGTEWNQPQHF

d_gene: -
v_gene: TRBV27
j_gene: TRBJ1-4
abundance: -
CDR3nt: TGTGCCAGCAGTCCCGTCCGACGGGATGAAAAACTGTTTTTT
CDR3aa: CASSPVRRDEKLFF

d_gene: -
v_gene: TRBV7-2
j_gene: TRBJ1-5
abundance: -
CDR3nt: TGTGCCAGCAGCCCGGGTCCTTATAGCAATCAGCCCCAGCATTTT
CDR3aa: CASSPGPYSNQPQHF

d_gene: -
v_gene: TRBV13
j_gene: TRBJ2-7
abundance: once
CDR3nt: TGTGCCAGCAGCTTGAAGACAGTTGCCTACGAGCAGTACTTC
CDR3aa: CASSLKTVAYEQYF

d_gene: TRBD2
v_gene: TRBV9
j_gene: TRBJ2-1
abundance: -
CDR3nt: TGTGCCAGCAGCGTTTGGGGGGGTCCCTACAATGAGCAGTTCTTC
CDR3aa: CASSVWGGPYNEQFF

d_gene: TRBD1
v_gene: TRBV7-3
j_gene: TRBJ1-1
abundance: -
CDR3nt: TGTGCCAGCAGTCCTGTACAGGGGCCCCTTCATGAGAACACTGAAGCTTTCTTT
CDR3aa: CASSPVQGPLHENTEAFF

d_gene: -
v_gene: TRBV9
j_gene: TRBJ1-1
abundance: -
CDR3nt: TGTGCCAGCAGCAAGGGGGACATTGAAGCTTTCTTT
CDR3aa: CASSKGDIEAFF

d_gene: -
v_gene: TRBV14
j_gene: TRBJ2-7
abundance: -
CDR3nt: TGTGCCAGCAGCCCGTTGGGACTGGCCACCTACGAGCAGTACTTC
CDR3aa: CASSPLGLATYEQYF

d_gene: -
v_gene: TRBV11-2
j_gene: TRBJ2-1
abundance: few
CDR3nt: TGTGCCAGCAGCCCGACCGTTGATGAGCAGTTCTTC
CDR3aa: CASSPTVDEQFF

d_gene: -
v_gene: TRBV10-1
j_gene: TRBJ1-3
abundance: -
CDR3nt: TGCGCCAGCAGTGAACTCGAGGGGTCAGGAAACACCATATATTTT
CDR3aa: CASSELEGSGNTIYF

d_gene: -
v_gene: TRBV14
j_gene: TRBJ2-2
abundance: -
CDR3nt: TGTGCCAGCAGCCCAGTCCCCGGGGAGCTGTTTTTT
CDR3aa: CASSPVPGELFF

d_gene: -
v_gene: TRBV9
j_gene: TRBJ1-3
abundance: -
CDR3nt: TGTGCCAGCAGCGTAGCTACAGGGTGGCAGGACACCATATATTTT
CDR3aa: CASSVATGWQDTIYF

d_gene: -
v_gene: TRBV10-2
j_gene: TRBJ1-1
abundance: -
CDR3nt: TGCGCCAGCAGTGACGGACGTAAAGCTTTCTTT
CDR3aa: CASSDGRKAFF

d_gene: -
v_gene: TRBV7-9
j_gene: TRBJ1-5
abundance: -
CDR3nt: TGTGCCAGCAGTCCCGCAGGGAATCAGCCCCAGCATTTT
CDR3aa: CASSPAGNQPQHF

d_gene: -
v_gene: TRBV19
j_gene: TRBJ1-1
abundance: few
CDR3nt: TGTGCCAGTATGGGGAACACTGAAGCTTTCTTT
CDR3aa: CASMGNTEAFF

d_gene: TRBD1
v_gene: TRBV10-2
j_gene: TRBJ1-1
abundance: -
CDR3nt: TGCGCCAGCAGGGGTCCAGGACAGGGCACTGAAGCTTTCTTT
CDR3aa: CASRGPGQGTEAFF

d_gene: -
v_gene: TRBV19
j_gene: TRBJ2-2
abundance: -
CDR3nt: TGTGCCAGTAGTATATACACCAACACCGGGGAGCTGTTTTTT
CDR3aa: CASSIYTNTGELFF

d_gene: -
v_gene: TRBV11-2
j_gene: TRBJ1-1
abundance: -
CDR3nt: TGTGCCAGCAGCTTCGGTCGCTCTGAAGCTTTCTTT
CDR3aa: CASSFGRSEAFF

d_gene: -
v_gene: TRBV5-4
j_gene: TRBJ2-3
abundance: -
CDR3nt: TGTGCCAGCAGCTTTCCGGGGCGGCCCACAGATACGCAGTATTTT
CDR3aa: CASSFPGRPTDTQYF

d_gene: -
v_gene: TRBV2
j_gene: TRBJ1-2
abundance: -
CDR3nt: TGTGCCAGCAGTGAAGGGACAGAATGGTGGAATGGCTACACCTTC
CDR3aa: CASSEGTEWWNGYTF

d_gene: TRBD1
v_gene: TRBV29-1
j_gene: TRBJ2-4
abundance: -
CDR3nt: TGCAGCGTTGAAGATCCCGGGACAGAACTAGCCAAAAACATTCAGTACTTC
CDR3aa: CSVEDPGTELAKNIQYF

d_gene: -
v_gene: TRBV18
j_gene: TRBJ2-3
abundance: -
CDR3nt: TGTGCCAGCTCACCGAGTAAGGGAGAATACGGCACAGATACGCAGTATTTT
CDR3aa: CASSPSKGEYGTDTQYF

d_gene: -
v_gene: TRBV11-2
j_gene: TRBJ1-1
abundance: -
CDR3nt: TGTGCCAGCAGCTTAACGGGGAATGAAGCTTTCTTT
CDR3aa: CASSLTGNEAFF

d_gene: -
v_gene: TRBV6-5
j_gene: TRBJ1-4
abundance: -
CDR3nt: TGTGCCAGCAGTTACTCGGGCCCGGGCGGGGAAAAACTGTTTTTT
CDR3aa: CASSYSGPGGEKLFF

d_gene: -
v_gene: TRBV10-1
j_gene: TRBJ1-6
abundance: few
CDR3nt: TGCGCCAGTAACTTTTATTCACCCCTCCACTTT
CDR3aa: CASNFYSPLHF

d_gene: -
v_gene: TRBV10-3
j_gene: TRBJ1-1
abundance: -
CDR3nt: TGTGCCATACGTAGGGAGGACACTGAAGCTTTCTTT
CDR3aa: CAIRREDTEAFF

d_gene: -
v_gene: TRBV11-2
j_gene: TRBJ1-4
abundance: -
CDR3nt: TGTGCCAGCAGCCCGGCCGGGGCAACTAATGAAAAACTGTTTTTT
CDR3aa: CASSPAGATNEKLFF

d_gene: -
v_gene: TRBV20-1
j_gene: TRBJ2-2
abundance: once
CDR3nt: TGCAGTGAGGTTACGGCCGGGGAGCTGTTTTTT
CDR3aa: CSEVTAGELFF

d_gene: -
v_gene: TRBV4-1
j_gene: TRBJ2-3
abundance: -
CDR3nt: TGCGCCAGCAGCTCTCCAGTGGGGGCAAGCACAGATACGCAGTATTTT
CDR3aa: CASSSPVGASTDTQYF

d_gene: TRBD1
v_gene: TRBV4-3
j_gene: TRBJ2-7
abundance: -
CDR3nt: TGCGCCAGCAGCCAAGATTCGGGGACAGGCTACGAGCAGTACTTC
CDR3aa: CASSQDSGTGYEQYF

d_gene: TRBD2
v_gene: TRBV7-2
j_gene: TRBJ2-3
abundance: once
CDR3nt: TGTGCCACCCGAGTCGGGGGGGCGATGGGAGATACGCAGTATTTT
CDR3aa: CATRVGGAMGDTQYF

d_gene: -
v_gene: TRBV12-1
j_gene: TRBJ1-5
abundance: -
CDR3nt: TGTGCCAGCAGCTTTAGGGAGAACGAGCCTCAGCCCCAGCATTTT
CDR3aa: CASSFRENEPQPQHF

d_gene: TRBD1
v_gene: TRBV5-1
j_gene: TRBJ1-4
abundance: once
CDR3nt: TGCGCCAGCAGGCGACAGGGGATTGAAAAACTGTTTTTT
CDR3aa: CASRRQGIEKLFF

d_gene: TRBD2
v_gene: TRBV5-6
j_gene: TRBJ2-3
abundance: -
CDR3nt: TGTGCCAGCAGCTTGACTAGCGGGGGGGCCACAGATACGCAGTATTTT
CDR3aa: CASSLTSGGATDTQYF

d_gene: -
v_gene: TRBV9
j_gene: TRBJ1-1
abundance: -
CDR3nt: TGTGCCAGCAGCGCGTGGGACCTGAACACTGAAGCTTTCTTT
CDR3aa: CASSAWDLNTEAFF

d_gene: -
v_gene: TRBV11-2
j_gene: TRBJ1-5
abundance: -
CDR3nt: TGTGCCAGCAGCTTCGGCTCTAATCAGCCCCAGCATTTT
CDR3aa: CASSFGSNQPQHF